This TCR beta chain was sequenced for a study of cytomegalovirus exposure and HLA in healthy donors. Trimming pared 5 bases from V and 6 bases from J, leaving 14 bases between. Germline CDR1 LNHNV, CDR2 YYDKDF (reference sequence). The CDR3 covers 14 residues. Notes on the study in general: A classifier reportedly called cytomegalovirus status with high sensitivity and specificity. Immune exposure data for these donors was limited to CMV serostatus. Among CMV-associated TCR beta chains, most appeared HLA-restricted in a later analysis.

Notes on this clone: What it binds is not known.

The primer mix had 60 Vbeta and 13 Jbeta primers. Assay: immunoSEQ multiplex PCR; the TCRdb copy retains only in-frame clones and omits some. This sample carries 150,000 to 200,000 clones, under 80% of them seen once, and the ten largest clones take roughly 1.4%. This chain connects TRBV15 to TRBJ1-3; possible D gene TRBD1, 6 bases. The sequence derives from a woman aged 25 to 39 in good health and CMV-seronegative. Sequenced input: PBMCs. As DNA, the CDR3 is TGTGCCACCAGCGAAACAGGGTTGGCAAACACCATATATTTT. This gives the protein CATSETGLANTIYF.